The clone carrying this T cell receptor (beta chain) was recorded a few times. The target antigen is unknown. Libraries were prepared by immunoSEQ multiplex PCR; TCRdb keeps only in-frame clonotypes and omits some of them. The sample consists of a few hundred thousand clones, approximately 65% of them appearing once. V lost 2 bases and J lost 4, with 23 bases in between. Germline lookup yields CDR1 SGHVS and CDR2 FQNEAQ. The CDR3 consists of 18 residues. This sample was included in a study of shared clonotypes between healthy human individuals. The study's findings and limits: When compared with the clonotypes that were shared by all four sorted-subset donors, the non-shared clonotypes turned out to have lower generation probabilities.

This receptor was taken from a man aged 25-40 years in good health. The chain uses TRBV7-8 and TRBJ2-5; tentative D call: TRBD2 (7 bases). Specimen: memory CD4+ T cells sorted from blood. Described subset: CD45RA-negative fraction. The CDR3 protein is CASSLTGGRRERGETQYF. Here the CDR3 DNA reads TGTGCCAGCAGCTTAACCGGGGGGCGGCGGGAGAGGGGAGAGACCCAGTACTTC.